These T cell receptor beta chains were read from a single sample in a study of vaccination effects on CD4 cells after COVID-19. The repertoire was sequenced with immunoSEQ multiplex PCR; TCRdb's copy has only in-frame clones and lacks some. This sample has 65,000 to 80,000 clones; about 74% occur once, and the top ten carry approximately 2%. For these receptors, no antigen is known. Material: CD4+ T cells from PBMCs cultured without peptide, obtained before COVID-19 vaccination. These receptors were collected from a human donor who received a COVID-19 vaccine. CDR3s leave out the opening cysteine and the closing phenylalanine or tryptophan. Rows give clone size only sometimes, using once, few, many, or a class for an expanded clone.

TRBJ1-2 - TRBV30 AWSGFTNRVGYT
TRBJ1-3 - TRBV5-6 ASSYRWRGISGNTIY
TRBJ1-1 once TRBV5-5 ASSVDGNRMNTEAF
TRBJ2-4 - TRBV18 ASSSDSLAKNIQY
TRBJ1-4 few TRBV4-1 ASSQGAGGNEKLF
TRBJ1-6 - TRBV6-2/TRBV6-3 ASSFRGVAGSPLH
TRBJ2-5 - TRBV3-1/TRBV3-2 ASSQASGAETQY
TRBJ1-6 - TRBV10-2 ASRERLGSPLH
TRBJ2-3 - TRBV15 ATSPRSGGDTQY
TRBJ2-3 - TRBV6-5 ASSLIAGGYTDTQY
TRBJ1-5 - TRBV6-1 ASSEVQGSNQPQH
TRBJ2-1 - TRBV10-1 ASSEGVGSYNEQF
TRBJ2-2 - TRBV7-2 ASSLQTSGGSGELF
TRBJ1-3 - TRBV5-5 ASTGFGNTIY
TRBJ1-1 - TRBV7-3 ASSLTSGTNTEAF
TRBJ2-2 - TRBV5-1 ASSLVGGAHGELF
TRBJ1-4 few TRBV4-3 ASSQDRYSPGDEKLF
TRBJ2-5 - TRBV30 AWTLEGVQETQY
TRBJ2-1 - TRBV24-1 ATRSRDAGSYNEQF
TRBJ2-4 - TRBV7-8 ASSLTRTVIVQY
TRBJ1-3 - TRBV28 ASIGSGPGNTIY
TRBJ2-5 once TRBV19 ATGVGAAQY
TRBJ2-1 - TRBV5-1 ASSIGTAVGEQF
TRBJ1-2 - TRBV6-2/TRBV6-3 ASSYDRGDGYT